This T cell receptor (beta chain) derives from a study of cytomegalovirus exposure and HLA in healthy donors. Study-wide results and caveats: In a later analysis, TCR beta V- and J-gene trimming was associated with a missense DCLRE1C variant.

A multiplex PCR was run with 60 Vbeta primers and 13 Jbeta primers. Profiled with immunoSEQ multiplex PCR; TCRdb holds only in-frame clones, not every one. The repertoire includes approximately 120,000 clones, around three quarters of them detected once, and approximately 9.9% sits in the top ten. The CDR3 has 14 residues. The V gene lost 1 base and the J gene lost 7 bases, with 13 bases spanning the gap. Germline V gene data show CDR1 as LGHNA and CDR2 as YSLEER. This clone was seen a single time. As yet, its antigen is unknown. The material sequenced was PBMCs. This chain links TRBV4-3 with TRBJ1-2; the D gene is possibly TRBD1 (6 bases). The sequence derives from a man aged 35 to 55 in good health and CMV-seropositive. The CDR3 DNA follows: TGCGCCAGCAGCCAAGGCGGGGGGCTTGCTGGCTACACCTTC. It is translated as CASSQGGGLAGYTF.